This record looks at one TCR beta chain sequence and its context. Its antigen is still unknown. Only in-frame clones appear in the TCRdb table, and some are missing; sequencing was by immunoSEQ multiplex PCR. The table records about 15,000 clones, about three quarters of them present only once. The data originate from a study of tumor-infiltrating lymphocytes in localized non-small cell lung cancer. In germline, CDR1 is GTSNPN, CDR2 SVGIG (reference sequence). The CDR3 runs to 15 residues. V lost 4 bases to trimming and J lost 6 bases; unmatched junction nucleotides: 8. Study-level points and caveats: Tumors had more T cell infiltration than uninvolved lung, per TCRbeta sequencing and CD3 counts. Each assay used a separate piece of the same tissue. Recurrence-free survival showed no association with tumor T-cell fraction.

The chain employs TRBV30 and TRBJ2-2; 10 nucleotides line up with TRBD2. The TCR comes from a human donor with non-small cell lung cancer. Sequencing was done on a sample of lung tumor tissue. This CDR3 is CAWKWTGTSAGELFF. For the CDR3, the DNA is TGTGCCTGGAAATGGACCGGGACTAGCGCCGGGGAGCTGTTTTTT. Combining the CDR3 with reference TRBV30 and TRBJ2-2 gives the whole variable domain SQTIHQWPATLVQPVGSPLSLECTVEGTSNPNLYWYRQAAGRGLQLLFYSVGIGQISSEVPQNLSASRPQDRQFILSSKKLLLSDSGFYLCAWKWTGTSAGELFFGEGSRLTVL.